The 25 T cell receptor beta chains listed next were all sequenced from one sample in a study of post-analysis software for immune sequencing data. Study observations and caveats: In patients, about 5 TRBV segments were more frequent than in controls, with TRBV5-6, TRBV5-1 and TRBV20-1 among them.

Antigen specificity for these receptors is unknown. The TCR beta cDNA libraries contained unique molecular identifiers. TCRdb independently ran MiXCR on the PCR reads; one entry per CDR3 protein. The sample has approximately 730,000 distinct CDR3 sequences, approximately 44% seen once. Sequencing used blood. These receptors originate from a girl between 5 and 17 years old with multiple sclerosis.

The V and J genes are TRBV5-1 and TRBJ2-5, with a weak D call TRBD1 (6 bases). V lost 4 bases and J lost 4, with 17 bases in between. This CDR3 is built from 15 residues. Germline CDR1 and CDR2: SGHRS and YFSETQ. The CDR3 here is CASSPRQVVGETQYF. In nucleotides, the CDR3 is TGCGCCAGCAGCCCCCGACAGGTTGTCGGAGAGACCCAGTACTTC.

The rearrangement uses TRBV5-1 and TRBJ2-1; 11 bases align to TRBD2. Per germline, CDR1 SGHRS and CDR2 YFSETQ. The V and J ends lost 0 bases and 3 bases, in that order; junction bases with no gene match: 5. The CDR3 length is 17 residues. CDR3 in amino acids: CASSLVASGRFYNEQFF. Written as DNA, the CDR3 is TGCGCCAGCAGCTTGGTGGCTAGCGGGAGGTTCTACAATGAGCAGTTCTTC.

The CDR3 DNA reads as TGTGCCAGCAGCCCGGACAGTCTATTCAACTATGGCTACACCTTC. Translated, it gives CASSPDSLFNYGYTF. This chain uses TRBV7-9 with TRBJ1-2; D may be TRBD1 (6 bases). Germline V lookup: CDR1 SEHNR, CDR2 FQNEAQ (reference sequence). CDR3 size: 15 residues. V was clipped by 5 bases and J by 2 bases, with 15 bases between them.

The sample holds a few counts of this clonotype. The gene calls are TRBV11-2 and TRBJ2-7; TRBD2 aligns across 9 bases. CDR1 is SGHAT, CDR2 FQNNGV, per germline. Losses at the gene ends were 5 bases for V and 1 base for J; bases not matched to a gene: 12. CDR3 length equals 17 residues. CDR3 sequence: CASSLLAGARRSYEQYF. CDR3 bases: TGTGCCAGCAGCCTATTAGCGGGAGCGAGGAGATCCTACGAGCAGTACTTC.

The chain is built from TRBV4-2 and TRBJ2-3; 8 nucleotides align to TRBD2. The CDR3 extends over 16 amino acids. J gave up 1 base and V 0 bases, and 3 bases lay outside the gene matches. Germline CDR1 and CDR2: LGHNA and YNFKEQ. The CDR3 DNA is TGTGCCAGCAGCCAAGAAGCGGGAGATGGCACAGATACGCAGTATTTT. Protein sequence: CASSQEAGDGTDTQYF.

The V gene is TRBV28, the J gene TRBJ2-7; D might be TRBD2 (6 bases). The J call may be mistaken, given a closer DNA end match to TRBJ2-5. The CDR3 contains 14 residues. Germline CDR1 and CDR2: MDHEN and SYDVKM. CDR3 sequence: CASRPPGGQETQYF. Here the CDR3 DNA reads TGTGCCAGCAGGCCACCAGGAGGGCAGGAGACCCAGTACTTC.

This clonotype was observed a handful of times. The CDR3 protein is CASSQGSHRETDTQYF. For the CDR3, the DNA is TGCGCCAGCAGCCAAGGTAGTCACAGGGAGACAGATACGCAGTATTTT. This chain joins TRBV4-3 and TRBJ2-3; D possibly corresponds to TRBD1 (6 bases). The germline V gene has CDR1 LGHNA and CDR2 YSLEER. This CDR3 spans 16 amino acids. Trimming stripped 1 base from V and 3 bases from J, with 14 bases between.

This clonotype has a handful of counts. The rearrangement joins TRBV2 to TRBJ1-2; 7 bases fit TRBD1. Losses at the gene ends were 2 bases for V and 2 bases for J; bases not matched to a gene: 5. The germline V gene has CDR1 SNHLY and CDR2 FYNNEI. The CDR3 loop spans 15 amino acids. The CDR3, as DNA: TGTGCCAGCAGTGAATGGCAGGGGGTGAACTATGGCTACACCTTC. Protein sequence: CASSEWQGVNYGYTF.

This chain connects TRBV12-3 or TRBV12-4 to TRBJ2-4; 11 positions match TRBD2. The end of the DNA fits TRBJ2-7 better, so the J call may be wrong. The CDR3 runs 14 residues. CDR3 sequence: CASSASGRWYEQYF. The CDR3 DNA sequence: TGTGCCAGCTCCGCTAGCGGGAGGTGGTACGAGCAGTACTTC.

This clonotype was seen just once. This chain connects TRBV20-1 to TRBJ2-5; 9 bases are shared with TRBD2. This CDR3 spans 15 amino acids. With V trimmed by 6 bases and J by 4 bases, 12 bases remained unmatched. Germline loops: CDR1 DFQATT, CDR2 SNEGSKA (reference sequence). Here the CDR3 reads CSALGAGGPVETQYF. DNA for the CDR3: TGCAGTGCCCTTGGGGCGGGAGGGCCGGTAGAGACCCAGTACTTC.

The V call is TRBV9, the J call TRBJ2-1; D perhaps matches TRBD2 (6 bases). V dropped 7 bases and J dropped 0 bases, with 11 bases sitting between them. The CDR3 sequence is 14 residues long. The germline gives CDR1 SGDLS, CDR2 YYNGEE. This CDR3 is CASGEVGSYNEQFF. The CDR3 nucleotides are TGTGCCAGCGGGGAGGTCGGCTCCTACAATGAGCAGTTCTTC. Complete variable domain (other parts from reference TRBV9 and TRBJ2-1): DSGVTQTPKHLITATGQRVTLRCSPRSGDLSVYWYQQSLDQGLQFLIQYYNGEERAKGNILERFSAQQFPDLHSELNLSSLELGDSALYFCASGEVGSYNEQFFGPGTRLTVL.

This clonotype was seen only a few times. V usage is TRBV12-3 or TRBV12-4 and J usage is TRBJ2-3; D is uncertain. This CDR3 spans 12 amino acids. Trimming shortened V by 3 bases and J by 3 bases, and 4 bases separated the two germline ends. The CDR3, as DNA: TGTGCCAGCAGTTTCATGACAGATACGCAGTATTTT. Translating gives CASSFMTDTQYF.

The gene calls are TRBV7-9 and TRBJ2-1; D may be TRBD1 or TRBD2 (5 bases each). The CDR3 has 14 residues. V was clipped by 6 bases and J by 6 bases, with 15 bases between them. Germline V CDR1 and CDR2: SEHNR, FQNEAQ (reference sequence). As DNA, the CDR3 is TGTGCCAGCAGGGGACCAAAACCAATCAATGAGCAGTTCTTC. Amino acids: CASRGPKPINEQFF.

This clonotype was seen more than once but under ten times. The chain uses TRBV20-1 and TRBJ2-1; D is unresolved. The CDR3 is 14 residues long. Germline CDR1 DFQATT, CDR2 SNEGSKA (reference sequence). V was pared by 0 bases and J by 0 bases, with 6 bases between. The CDR3 is CSARDRVSYNEQFF. The CDR3 region has the DNA TGCAGTGCTAGAGATCGGGTCTCCTACAATGAGCAGTTCTTC.

This chain uses TRBV15 with TRBJ2-5; no definite D call. The CDR3 contains 17 residues. Germline CDR1 reads LNHNV; CDR2 reads YYDKDF (reference sequence). V lost 0 bases, J lost 7 bases, and 21 bases lay in between. The CDR3 DNA is TGTGCCACCAGCAGAGAGCGAGACGGCCTCGAGAAGGTGACCCAGTACTTC. Translating gives CATSRERDGLEKVTQYF.

V usage is TRBV28 and J usage is TRBJ2-6; D uncertain. V was shortened by 6 bases and J by 3 bases, with 9 bases between the two germline ends. This CDR3 contains 14 residues. CDR1 and CDR2 from the germline V gene are MDHEN and SYDVKM. CDR3 sequence (DNA): TGTGCCAGCAGCCTCACTCATGGGGCCAACGTCCTGACTTTC. It yields the protein CASSLTHGANVLTF. Looking up the rest from reference TRBV28 and TRBJ2-6 gives the full variable domain: DVKVTQSSRYLVKRTGEKVFLECVQDMDHENMFWYRQDPGLGLRLIYFSYDVKMKEKGDIPEGYSVSREKKERFSLILESASTNQTSMYLCASSLTHGANVLTFGAGSRLTVL.

The V call is TRBV20-1, the J call TRBJ1-4; 10 bases are a match to TRBD1. CDR3 length: 14 amino acids. V trimming: 6 bases; J trimming: 8 bases; junction bases outside the gene matches: 9. Looked up from germline, CDR1 is DFQATT and CDR2 is SNEGSKA (reference sequence). The CDR3 spells CSALGTGADEKLFF. The CDR3 DNA follows: TGCAGTGCCCTCGGGACAGGGGCGGACGAAAAACTGTTTTTT.

This clonotype appeared a few times. The V gene is TRBV29-1, the J gene TRBJ2-1; D remains unclear. V was clipped by 1 base and J by 4 bases, with 8 bases between them. Per germline, CDR1 SQVTM and CDR2 ANQGSEA. The CDR3 spans 13 residues. The CDR3 coding sequence is TGCAGCGTTGAAGGGCTAGAGTACAATGAGCAGTTCTTC. Protein product: CSVEGLEYNEQFF.

The sample holds a few counts of this clonotype. The chain uses TRBV10-3 and TRBJ1-2; 7 positions agree with TRBD1. This CDR3 region has 16 residues. The germline V gene encodes CDR1 ENHRY and CDR2 SYGVKD. V was pared by 4 bases and J by 4 bases, with 12 bases of the junction left unmatched. The CDR3 is CAISVSTGATAYGYTF. In DNA, the CDR3 is TGTGCCATCAGTGTATCTACAGGGGCCACCGCCTATGGCTACACCTTC.

The chain combines TRBV7-2 with TRBJ1-4; 9 bases map to TRBD1. This CDR3 contains 15 residues. Germline V lookup: CDR1 SGHTA, CDR2 FQGNSA. Trimming removed 7 bases from V and 2 bases from J; junction bases left unmatched: 5. The CDR3 is CASTRDRATNEKLFF. Here the CDR3 DNA reads TGTGCCAGCACCCGGGACAGGGCGACTAATGAAAAACTGTTTTTT.

This clonotype was seen a handful of times. The chain couples TRBV20-1 to TRBJ2-7; the match to TRBD1 covers 8 bases. V shed 4 bases and J 1 base; nucleotides not matched to a gene: 3. Germline CDR1 reads DFQATT; CDR2 reads SNEGSKA (reference sequence). CDR3 length: 13 residues. CDR3 nucleotides: TGCAGTGCTATAACAGGGGGTTCCTACGAGCAGTACTTC. It codes for CSAITGGSYEQYF.

A note on this clonotype: A read error may account for a junction end that differs from germline. This chain links TRBV28 with TRBJ2-4, with D possibly TRBD2 on 5 matching bases. The DNA end lines up better with TRBJ2-7; the J call may be wrong. Germline CDR1 and CDR2: MDHEN and SYDVKM. CDR3 length: 14 residues. DNA of the CDR3: TGCGCCAGCAGTCTCAGTAGCGTGCCCTACGAGCAGTACTTC. This sequence encodes CASSLSSVPYEQYF.

This clonotype was picked up a small number of times. V and J are TRBV9 and TRBJ2-1; 7 nucleotides agree with TRBD2. With 4 bases clipped from V and 9 bases from J, the junction kept 10 bases outside the gene matches. Germline V lookup: CDR1 SGDLS, CDR2 YYNGEE. The CDR3 loop spans 14 amino acids. The CDR3 reads CASSLAVGGAEQFF. CDR3 in DNA: TGTGCCAGCAGCCTAGCGGTCGGTGGGGCTGAGCAGTTCTTC.

The chain has TRBV5-1 and TRBJ2-1; TRBD2 matches at 8 bases. CDR1 SGHRS and CDR2 YFSETQ come from the germline V gene. This CDR3 has 17 residues. The V gene end was trimmed by 4 bases and the J gene end by 0 bases; junction bases not matched to a gene: 9. The CDR3 loop reads CASSPDSGVSSYNEQFF. The CDR3 DNA reads as TGCGCCAGCAGCCCCGATAGCGGGGTCAGCTCCTACAATGAGCAGTTCTTC. The variable domain in full, with the rest retrieved from reference TRBV5-1 and TRBJ2-1, is KAGVTQTPRYLIKTRGQQVTLSCSPISGHRSVSWYQQTPGQGLQFLFEYFSETQRNKGNFPGRFSGRQFSNSRSEMNVSTLELGDSALYLCASSPDSGVSSYNEQFFGPGTRLTVL.

A few counts support this clonotype. The chain has TRBV7-8 and TRBJ2-1, with 7 bases aligning to TRBD2. Germline V gene lookup returns CDR1 SGHVS and CDR2 FQNEAQ. The CDR3 extends over 14 amino acids. V lost 5 bases and J lost 5; bases outside the gene matches: 6. In DNA form, the CDR3 reads TGTGCCAGCAGCGGGCGGGAGTGGGACAATGAGCAGTTCTTC. This encodes CASSGREWDNEQFF.